A single sample gave rise to the 27 T cell receptor beta chains below, sequenced in a study of cytotoxic CD8 clonotypes in ibrutinib-treated CLL. Measured with immunoSEQ multiplex PCR; TCRdb has only the in-frame clones, and not every one. The sample includes 140,000 to 150,000 clones, around 76% seen only once; the top ten take 4.5% to 6%. Sequences were derived from PBMCs, sampled after 24 months of ibrutinib treatment. The origin of the receptors is a human donor with chronic lymphocytic leukemia.

This clone turned up a few times. Other DNA sequences in the sample encode the same CDR3. The V and J genes are TRBV5-1 and TRBJ2-2, with 7 bases matching TRBD1. The CDR3 is made up of 13 amino acids. CDR1 SGHRS and CDR2 YFSETQ come from the germline V gene. With 4 bases clipped from V and 5 bases from J, the junction kept 2 bases outside the gene matches. Here the CDR3 reads CASSPQGTGELFF. The CDR3 DNA reads TGCGCCAGCAGCCCACAGGGGACCGGGGAGCTGTTTTTT.

The CDR3 DNA follows: TGTGCCAGCAGCTTATCAGGGCTGGGCACAGATACGCAGTATTTT. Encoded protein: CASSLSGLGTDTQYF. The chain couples TRBV7-3 to TRBJ2-3, with D possibly TRBD1 on 5 matching bases. V lost 2 bases to trimming and J lost 1 base, with 10 bases between them. The germline V gene has CDR1 SGHTA and CDR2 FQGTGA. The CDR3 consists of 15 residues.

The gene calls are TRBV7-9 and TRBJ2-7, with 7 bases fitting TRBD2. The CDR3 has 14 residues. CDR1 and CDR2 (germline): SEHNR, FQNEAQ (reference sequence). Germline trimming cut 5 bases from V and 5 bases from J; bases unmatched to any gene: 9. Here the CDR3 DNA reads TGTGCCAGCAGCCCCTGGGGGGGATCTGACGAGCAGTACTTC. This codes for CASSPWGGSDEQYF.

The rearrangement links TRBV29-1 to TRBJ2-2; tentative D call: TRBD1 (5 bases). This CDR3 has 13 amino acids. The V end was cut by 7 bases, the J end by 5 bases, with 14 bases between. Germline V lookup: CDR1 SQVTM, CDR2 ANQGSEA. The CDR3 loop is CSAQRGVTGELFF. The CDR3 bases are TGCAGCGCCCAAAGGGGCGTAACCGGGGAGCTGTTTTTT.

The chain links TRBV27 to TRBJ2-5, with a tentative D call TRBD2 (5 bases). The germline V gene has CDR1 MNHEY and CDR2 SMNVEV (reference sequence). The CDR3 totals 12 residues. V was pared by 6 bases and J by 5 bases, with 10 bases between. The CDR3 sequence: CASRAGWETQYF. The CDR3 nucleotides are TGTGCCAGCAGGGCGGGTTGGGAGACCCAGTACTTC.

V usage is TRBV6-5 and J usage is TRBJ2-2; D possibly corresponds to TRBD2 (6 bases). The ends were cut back, 2 bases at V and 11 bases at J, with 9 bases in the middle. CDR1 and CDR2 (germline): MNHEY, SVGAGI. The CDR3 totals 12 residues. The CDR3 DNA follows: TGTGCCAGCAGTTACCGCGGGGCCGAGCTGTTTTTT. Protein product: CASSYRGAELFF.

This clone is a singleton in its sample. The CDR3 region is CASSPTPSTDTQYF. The CDR3 coding sequence is TGTGCCAGCTCACCGACCCCCTCTACAGATACGCAGTATTTT. This chain uses TRBV18 with TRBJ2-3; D unclear. CDR3 length: 14 residues. CDR1 is KGHSH and CDR2 is LQKENI in the germline V gene. Trimming shortened V by 3 bases and J by 3 bases, and 10 bases separated the two germline ends.

The J gene is TRBJ1-6, the V gene TRBV27; D ambiguous. Germline loops: CDR1 MNHEY, CDR2 SMNVEV (reference sequence). V lost 3 bases and J 10 bases, leaving 7 bases between the germline ends. The CDR3 extends over 12 amino acids. Here the CDR3 reads CASSFGGSPLHF. CDR3 DNA sequence: TGTGCCAGCAGTTTCGGCGGGTCACCCCTCCACTTT.

This clone occurred once. This chain links TRBV10-3 with TRBJ2-3, with unresolved D. The length of the CDR3 is 15 residues. Germline CDR1 reads ENHRY; CDR2 reads SYGVKD. Trimming shortened V by 6 bases and J by 8 bases, and 21 bases separated the two germline ends. The CDR3 loop reads CAISPSTRPSGTQYF. The CDR3 DNA reads TGTGCCATCAGCCCCTCGACACGCCCTTCGGGTACGCAGTATTTT.

The rearrangement uses TRBV6-5 and TRBJ1-2; 7 bases are a match to TRBD1. V shed 0 bases, J shed 5 bases, and the junction held 6 bases outside the gene matches. Germline assignment: CDR1 MNHEY and CDR2 SVGAGI. The length of the CDR3 is 15 residues. The chain's CDR3 is CASSYSGAGGYGYTF. The CDR3 DNA follows: TGTGCCAGCAGTTACTCGGGGGCAGGGGGGTATGGCTACACCTTC.

The J gene is TRBJ2-4, the V gene TRBV4-2; TRBD2 agrees at 15 bases. Per the germline V gene, CDR1 is LGHNA and CDR2 is YNFKEQ. The trim removed 4 bases at V and 0 bases at J, leaving 7 bases unmatched. The CDR3 is made up of 19 amino acids. As DNA, the CDR3 is TGTGCCAGCAGCCCAGGACTAGCGGGAGGGCCGGGAGCCAAAAACATTCAGTACTTC. Residues: CASSPGLAGGPGAKNIQYF.

The chain carries TRBV5-1 and TRBJ2-3; TRBD2 aligns across 7 bases. Germline V CDR1 and CDR2: SGHRS, YFSETQ. V was pared by 4 bases and J by 1 base, with 9 bases of the junction left unmatched. There are 16 residues in the CDR3. The CDR3 DNA reads as TGCGCCAGCAGCCCCGGACTAGAAAGTGGCACAGATACGCAGTATTTT. Translating gives CASSPGLESGTDTQYF.

Here the CDR3 reads CASSVGGLAATYEQYF. In DNA, the CDR3 is TGTGCCAGCAGCGTAGGAGGGCTAGCGGCAACCTACGAGCAGTACTTC. The J gene is TRBJ2-7, the V gene TRBV9; 7 bases are shared with TRBD2. The CDR3 runs to 16 residues. Germline V CDR1 and CDR2: SGDLS, YYNGEE. The J segment lost 2 bases and the V segment lost 0 bases, leaving 8 bases of the junction unmatched.

The J gene is TRBJ2-3, the V gene TRBV28, with 9 bases lining up with TRBD2. The germline V gene has CDR1 MDHEN and CDR2 SYDVKM. The junction had 8 bases not matched to a gene; V was cut back by 2 bases and J by 2 bases. This CDR3 has 17 amino acids. Here the CDR3 DNA reads TGTGCCAGCAGTTTACCTCGGCTAGCGGGGACCACAGATACGCAGTATTTT. Residues: CASSLPRLAGTTDTQYF.

The chain carries TRBV2 and TRBJ1-2; no reliable D call. Germline V gene data show CDR1 as SNHLY and CDR2 as FYNNEI. This CDR3 is built from 13 residues. V lost 5 bases to trimming and J lost 8 bases, with 15 bases between them. The DNA for the CDR3 is TGTGCCAGCAGTCCCAACATGGGGTTGGGCTACACCTTC. This translates into CASSPNMGLGYTF.

V and J are TRBV7-3 and TRBJ1-6; the D is unclear. CDR1 and CDR2 from the germline V gene are SGHTA and FQGTGA. The CDR3 runs 13 residues. V lost 1 base and J 7 bases, leaving 5 bases between the germline ends. This CDR3 is CASSLSFNSPLHF. CDR3 nucleotides: TGTGCCAGCAGCTTAAGTTTCAATTCACCCCTCCACTTT.

This clone appeared a few times. The CDR3 protein is CASSLYRESFF. CDR3 nucleotide sequence: TGTGCCAGCAGCCTATACAGGGAGTCTTTCTTT. The chain combines TRBV5-6 with TRBJ1-1; D is perhaps TRBD1 (6 bases). The CDR3 spans 11 residues. V was clipped by 4 bases and J by 12 bases, with 13 bases between them. CDR1 is SGHDT and CDR2 is YYEEEE in the germline V gene.

This clone was counted between two and nine times. The chain links TRBV28 to TRBJ2-7; TRBD2 matches at 7 bases. The CDR3 consists of 12 residues. V shed 11 bases and J 3 bases; nucleotides not matched to a gene: 7. CDR1 and CDR2 from the germline V gene are MDHEN and SYDVKM. Here the CDR3 DNA reads TGTGCCTCTGTGGCTAGCGGCTACGAGCAGTACTTC. It is translated as CASVASGYEQYF.

In its sample, this clone was seen a few times. CDR3 sequence reads: CASSPREGNRHQPQHF. In DNA form, the CDR3 reads TGTGCCAGCAGCCCCCGTGAGGGGAATCGACATCAGCCCCAGCATTTT. This rearrangement joins TRBV7-8 to TRBJ1-5, with D tentatively TRBD1 (5 bases). Deletions cut 5 bases from V and 5 bases from J, with 19 bases between. The CDR3 length is 16 residues. Germline V gene data show CDR1 as SGHVS and CDR2 as FQNEAQ.

The chain has TRBV7-3 and TRBJ2-3; 10 positions match TRBD2. This CDR3 contains 16 residues. CDR1 is SGHTA and CDR2 is FQGTGA in the germline V gene. V trimming: 3 bases; J trimming: 1 base; junction bases outside the gene matches: 4. The CDR3 spells CASSFIAGGGTDTQYF. As DNA, the CDR3 is TGTGCCAGCAGCTTCATAGCGGGGGGCGGCACAGATACGCAGTATTTT.

The J gene is TRBJ1-1, the V gene TRBV27; no reliable D call. The CDR3 covers 14 residues. The germline V gene encodes CDR1 MNHEY and CDR2 SMNVEV (reference sequence). Trimming removed 8 bases from V and 1 base from J, with 14 bases in between. In DNA form, the CDR3 reads TGTGCCAGCCAGTCTGCCCGGGGGAACACTGAAGCTTTCTTT. It yields the protein CASQSARGNTEAFF.

This clone has more than one count but fewer than ten. This rearrangement joins TRBV28 to TRBJ2-1; D possibly uses TRBD1 or TRBD2 (5 bases each). The CDR3 runs 14 residues. Trimming removed 3 bases at V and 7 bases at J, with 13 bases between. The V gene's germline CDR1 is MDHEN and CDR2 SYDVKM. The CDR3 DNA reads as TGTGCCAGCAGTTTGCTGCAGGGAGTGAATGAGCAGTTCTTC. This encodes CASSLLQGVNEQFF.

The J gene is TRBJ2-2, the V gene TRBV5-3; 14 bases fit TRBD2. TRBV5-3 is an ORF, with its function uncertain. The length of the CDR3 is 18 residues. Germline trimming cut 4 bases from V and 4 bases from J; bases unmatched to any gene: 9. The CDR3 nucleotides read TGTGCCAGAAGCCCGGGGACTAGCGGGGGCCGGGGCACCGGGGAGCTGTTTTTT. Amino acids: CARSPGTSGGRGTGELFF.

The CDR3 protein is CASSQSVRNYGYTF. The CDR3 DNA is TGTGCCAGCAGCCAATCGGTGAGGAACTATGGCTACACCTTC. This chain connects TRBV16 to TRBJ1-2; D call uncertain. CDR1 KGHSY and CDR2 FQNENV come from the germline V gene. The CDR3 has 14 residues. The ends were cut back, 0 bases at V and 2 bases at J, with 7 bases in the middle.

This chain connects TRBV28 to TRBJ2-5; no clear D gene. The length of the CDR3 is 11 residues. Germline lookup yields CDR1 MDHEN and CDR2 SYDVKM. V was cut by 6 bases and J by 5 bases, with 7 bases left in between. This chain's CDR3 is CASSRWETQYF. The CDR3 DNA reads as TGTGCCAGCAGCCGCTGGGAGACCCAGTACTTC.

J is TRBJ2-3 and V is TRBV7-3; tentative D call: TRBD2 (5 bases). Germline CDR1 SGHTA, CDR2 FQGTGA. With 3 bases removed from V and 0 bases from J, the gap between germline ends came to 13 bases. There are 16 residues in the CDR3. The CDR3 loop reads CASSLGASLSTDTQYF. For the CDR3, the DNA is TGTGCCAGCAGCTTGGGAGCATCCCTTAGCACAGATACGCAGTATTTT.

This chain links TRBV7-2 with TRBJ1-5; D ambiguous. V was trimmed by 5 bases and J by 5 bases, leaving 10 bases between them. There are 13 residues in the CDR3. Germline V gene lookup returns CDR1 SGHTA and CDR2 FQGNSA. The CDR3 DNA follows: TGTGCCAGCAGCACCCAGCCCGATCAGCCCCAGCATTTT. Amino acids: CASSTQPDQPQHF.